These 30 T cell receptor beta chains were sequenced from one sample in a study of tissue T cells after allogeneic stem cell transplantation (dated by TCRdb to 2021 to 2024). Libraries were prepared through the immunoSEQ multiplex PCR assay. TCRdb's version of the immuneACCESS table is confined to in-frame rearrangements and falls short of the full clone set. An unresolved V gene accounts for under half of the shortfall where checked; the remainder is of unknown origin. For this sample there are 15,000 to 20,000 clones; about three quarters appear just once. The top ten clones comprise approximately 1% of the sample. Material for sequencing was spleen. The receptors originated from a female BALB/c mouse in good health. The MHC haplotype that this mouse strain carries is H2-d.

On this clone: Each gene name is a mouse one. CDR3 protein: CASSCRGQHYAEQFF. The CDR3 DNA, read in part, is TGTGCCAGCAGTTGCCGGGGACAGCACTATGCTGAGCAGTTC. V usage is TRBV15 and J usage is TRBJ2-1; 7 bases fit TRBD1. The read halts 1 residue ahead of the CDR3 end, with the missing end drawn from the germline J gene. CDR1 and CDR2 (germline): SGHND, FRSKSL. Trimming took 4 bases from V and 2 from J; bases not matched to a gene: 5. The CDR3 sequence is 15 residues long.

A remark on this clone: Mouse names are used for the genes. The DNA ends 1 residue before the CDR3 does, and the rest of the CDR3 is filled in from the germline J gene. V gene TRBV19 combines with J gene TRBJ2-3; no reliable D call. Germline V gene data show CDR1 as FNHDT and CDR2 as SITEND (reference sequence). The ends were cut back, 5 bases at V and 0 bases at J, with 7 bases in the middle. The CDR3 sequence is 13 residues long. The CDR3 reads CASRTSSAETLYF. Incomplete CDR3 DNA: TGTGCCAGCAGGACCTCTAGTGCAGAAACGCTGTAT.

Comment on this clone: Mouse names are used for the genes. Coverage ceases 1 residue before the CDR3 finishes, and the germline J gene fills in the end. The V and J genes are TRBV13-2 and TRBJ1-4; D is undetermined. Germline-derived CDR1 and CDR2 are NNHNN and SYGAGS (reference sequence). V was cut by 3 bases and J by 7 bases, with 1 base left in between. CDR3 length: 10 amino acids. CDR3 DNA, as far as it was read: TGTGCCAGCGGTGCCGAAAGATTATTT. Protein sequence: CASGAERLF. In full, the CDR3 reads CASGAERLFF.

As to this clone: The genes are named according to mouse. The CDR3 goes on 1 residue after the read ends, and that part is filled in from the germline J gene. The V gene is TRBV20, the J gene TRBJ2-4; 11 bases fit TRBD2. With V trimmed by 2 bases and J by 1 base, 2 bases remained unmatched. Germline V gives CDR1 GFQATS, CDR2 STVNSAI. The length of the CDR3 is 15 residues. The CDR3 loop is CGARTGGAGQNTLYF. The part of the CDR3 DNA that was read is TGTGGTGCTAGGACTGGGGGGGCGGGTCAAAACACCTTGTAC.

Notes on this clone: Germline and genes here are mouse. Partial CDR3 DNA: TGTGCCTGGAGCCGCCGGGACAGGGGAAGGGACTCCGACTACACC. Translating gives CAWSRRDRGRDSDYT. The entire CDR3 reads CAWSRRDRGRDSDYTF. The genes are TRBV31 and TRBJ1-2, with 10 bases that match TRBD1. With the read ending 1 residue before the CDR3 end, the germline J gene is used to fill in that end. CDR1 is GKSSPN and CDR2 is SITVG in the germline V gene. V lost 3 bases to trimming and J lost 3 bases; unmatched junction nucleotides: 10. This CDR3 has 16 amino acids.

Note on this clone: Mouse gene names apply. The CDR3 sequence: CASSQGGANYAEQFF. The covered CDR3 bases are TGTGCCAGCAGCCAAGGGGGCGCGAACTATGCTGAGCAGTTC. V and J are TRBV2 and TRBJ2-1, with D possibly called TRBD1 or TRBD2 (5 bases each). The CDR3 end is not reached by the read, which stops 1 residue before it; the germline J gene fills it in. CDR1 and CDR2 (germline): LGHNA, YSYQKL. The ends were cut back, 1 base at V and 1 base at J, with 8 bases in the middle. This CDR3 contains 15 residues.

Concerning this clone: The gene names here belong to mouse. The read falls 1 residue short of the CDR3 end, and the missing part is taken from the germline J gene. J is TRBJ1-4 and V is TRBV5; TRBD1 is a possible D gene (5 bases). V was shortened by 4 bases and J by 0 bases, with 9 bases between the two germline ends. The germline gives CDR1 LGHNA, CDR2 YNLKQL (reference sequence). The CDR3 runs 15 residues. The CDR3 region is CASSPRQISNERLFF. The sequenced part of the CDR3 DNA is TGTGCCAGCAGCCCCAGACAGATTTCCAACGAAAGATTATTT.

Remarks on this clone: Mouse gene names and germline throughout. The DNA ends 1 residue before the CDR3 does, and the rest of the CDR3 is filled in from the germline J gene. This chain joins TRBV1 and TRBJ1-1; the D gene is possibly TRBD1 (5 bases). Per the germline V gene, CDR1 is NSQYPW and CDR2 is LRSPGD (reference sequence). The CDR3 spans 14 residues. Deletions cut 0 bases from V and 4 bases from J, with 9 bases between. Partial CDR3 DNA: TGCACCTGCAGTGCAGAGGGGGAGGGCACAGAAGTCTTC. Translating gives CTCSAEGEGTEVF. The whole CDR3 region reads CTCSAEGEGTEVFF.

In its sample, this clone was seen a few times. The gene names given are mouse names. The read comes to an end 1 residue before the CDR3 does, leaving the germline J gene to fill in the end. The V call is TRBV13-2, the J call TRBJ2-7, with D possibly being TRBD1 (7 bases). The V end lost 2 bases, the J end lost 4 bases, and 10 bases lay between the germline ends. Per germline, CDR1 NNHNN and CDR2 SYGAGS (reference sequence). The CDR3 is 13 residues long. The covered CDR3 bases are TGTGCCAGCGGTGACAGGGGGGTTTATGAACAGTAC. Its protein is CASGDRGVYEQY. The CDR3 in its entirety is CASGDRGVYEQYF.

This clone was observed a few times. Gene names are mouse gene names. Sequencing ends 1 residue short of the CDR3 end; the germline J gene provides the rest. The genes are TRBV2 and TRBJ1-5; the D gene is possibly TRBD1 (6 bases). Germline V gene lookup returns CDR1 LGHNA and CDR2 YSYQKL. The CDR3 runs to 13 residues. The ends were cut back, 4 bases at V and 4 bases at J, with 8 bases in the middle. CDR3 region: CASSPGQNQAPLF. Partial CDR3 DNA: TGTGCCAGCAGCCCTGGACAGAACCAGGCTCCGCTT.

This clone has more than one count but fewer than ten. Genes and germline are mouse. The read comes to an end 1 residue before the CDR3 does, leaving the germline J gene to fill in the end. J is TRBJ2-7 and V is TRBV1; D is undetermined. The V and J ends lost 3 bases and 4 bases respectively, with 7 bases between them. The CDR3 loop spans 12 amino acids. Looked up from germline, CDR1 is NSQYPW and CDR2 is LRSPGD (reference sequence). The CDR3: CTCSAGRYEQYF. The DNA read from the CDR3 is TGCACCTGCAGTGCCGGCAGATATGAACAGTAC.

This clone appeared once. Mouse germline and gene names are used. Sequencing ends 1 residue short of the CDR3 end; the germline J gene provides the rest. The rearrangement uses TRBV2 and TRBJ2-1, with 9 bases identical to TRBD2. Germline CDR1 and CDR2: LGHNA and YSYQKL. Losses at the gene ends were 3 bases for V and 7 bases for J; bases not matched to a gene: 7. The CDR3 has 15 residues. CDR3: CASSQLGGALAEQFF. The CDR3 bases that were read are TGTGCCAGCAGCCAGCTGGGGGGGGCGCTGGCTGAGCAGTTC.

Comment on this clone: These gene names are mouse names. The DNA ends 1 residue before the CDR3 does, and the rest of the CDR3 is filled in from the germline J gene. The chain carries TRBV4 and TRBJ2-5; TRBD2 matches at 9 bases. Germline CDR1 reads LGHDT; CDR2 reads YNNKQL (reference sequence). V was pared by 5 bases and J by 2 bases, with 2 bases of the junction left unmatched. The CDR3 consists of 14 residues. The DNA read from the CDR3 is TGTGCCAGCAGCCGGACTGGGGCCCAAGACACCCAGTAC. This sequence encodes CASSRTGAQDTQY. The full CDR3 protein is CASSRTGAQDTQYF.

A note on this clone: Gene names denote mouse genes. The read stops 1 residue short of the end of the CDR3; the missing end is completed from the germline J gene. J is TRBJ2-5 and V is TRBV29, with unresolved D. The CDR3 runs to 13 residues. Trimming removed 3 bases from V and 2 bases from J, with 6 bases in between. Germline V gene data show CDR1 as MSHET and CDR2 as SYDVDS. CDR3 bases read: TGTGCTAGCAGTTTCACATCCCAAGACACCCAGTAC. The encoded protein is CASSFTSQDTQY. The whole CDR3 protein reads CASSFTSQDTQYF. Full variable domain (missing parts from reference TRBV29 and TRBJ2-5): DMKVTQMPRYLIKRMGENVLLECGQDMSHETMYWYRQDPGLGLQLIYISYDVDSNSEGDIPKGYRVSRKKREHFSLILDSAKTNQTSVYFCASSFTSQDTQYFGPGTRLLVL.

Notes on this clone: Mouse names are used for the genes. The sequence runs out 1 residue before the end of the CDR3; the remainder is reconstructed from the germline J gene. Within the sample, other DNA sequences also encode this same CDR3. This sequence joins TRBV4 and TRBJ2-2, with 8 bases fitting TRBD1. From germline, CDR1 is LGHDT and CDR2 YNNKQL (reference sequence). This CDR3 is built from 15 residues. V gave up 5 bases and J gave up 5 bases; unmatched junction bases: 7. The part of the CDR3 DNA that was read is TGTGCCAGCAGCACCGGGACAGGCCCTACCGGGCAGCTCTAC. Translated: CASSTGTGPTGQLY. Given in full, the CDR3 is CASSTGTGPTGQLYF. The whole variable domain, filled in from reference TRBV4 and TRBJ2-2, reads ETAVFQTPNYHVTQVGNEVSFNCKQTLGHDTMYWYKQDSKKLLKIMFSYNNKQLIVNETVPRRFSPQSSDKAHLNLRIKSVEPEDSAVYLCASSTGTGPTGQLYFGEGSKLTVL.

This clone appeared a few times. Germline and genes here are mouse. Incomplete CDR3 DNA: TGTGCCAGCGGTGATGAAAGGGTTGAACAGTAC. It codes for CASGDERVEQY. The whole CDR3 protein reads CASGDERVEQYF. This chain links TRBV13-2 with TRBJ2-7; D not certain. The CDR3 extends 1 residue past the end of the read, so its final part is completed from the germline J gene. Germline assignment: CDR1 NNHNN and CDR2 SYGAGS (reference sequence). The CDR3 has 12 amino acids. Trimming took off 0 bases at V and 6 bases at J, with 7 bases between the two ends.

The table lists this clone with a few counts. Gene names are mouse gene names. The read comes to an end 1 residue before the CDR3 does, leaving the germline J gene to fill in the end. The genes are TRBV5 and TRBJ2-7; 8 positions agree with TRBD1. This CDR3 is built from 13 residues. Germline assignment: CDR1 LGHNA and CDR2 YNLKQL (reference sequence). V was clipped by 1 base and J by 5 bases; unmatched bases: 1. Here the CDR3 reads CASSQGTGNEQYF. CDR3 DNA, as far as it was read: TGTGCCAGCAGCCAAGGGACAGGGAATGAACAGTAC.

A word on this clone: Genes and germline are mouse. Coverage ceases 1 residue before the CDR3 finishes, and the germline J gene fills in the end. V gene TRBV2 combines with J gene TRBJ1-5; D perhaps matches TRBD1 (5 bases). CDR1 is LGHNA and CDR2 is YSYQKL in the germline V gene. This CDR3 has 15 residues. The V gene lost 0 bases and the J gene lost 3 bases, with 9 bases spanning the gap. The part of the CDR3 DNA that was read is TGTGCCAGCAGCCAAGAGGGGGGGAGCAACCAGGCTCCGCTT. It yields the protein CASSQEGGSNQAPL. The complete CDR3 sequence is CASSQEGGSNQAPLF.

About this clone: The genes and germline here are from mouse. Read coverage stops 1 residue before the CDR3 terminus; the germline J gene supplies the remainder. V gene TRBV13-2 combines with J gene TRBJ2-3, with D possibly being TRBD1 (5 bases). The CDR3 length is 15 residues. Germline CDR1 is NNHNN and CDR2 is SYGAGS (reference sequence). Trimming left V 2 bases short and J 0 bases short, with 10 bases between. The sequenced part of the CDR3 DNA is TGTGCCAGCGGTGAAAGGACAACTAGTGCAGAAACGCTGTAT. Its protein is CASGERTTSAETLY. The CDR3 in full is CASGERTTSAETLYF.

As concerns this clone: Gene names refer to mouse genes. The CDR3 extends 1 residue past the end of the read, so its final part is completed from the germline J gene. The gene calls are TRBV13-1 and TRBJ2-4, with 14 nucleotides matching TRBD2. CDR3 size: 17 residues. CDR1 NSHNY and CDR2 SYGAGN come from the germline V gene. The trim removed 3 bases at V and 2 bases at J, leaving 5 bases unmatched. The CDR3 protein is CASSGGTGGADQNTLYF. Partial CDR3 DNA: TGTGCCAGCAGTGGCGGGACTGGGGGGGCTGATCAAAACACCTTGTAC.

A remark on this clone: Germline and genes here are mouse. This CDR3 reads CASSDVQKNTGQLYF. CDR3 DNA (partial): TGTGCCAGCAGTGATGTACAGAAAAACACCGGGCAGCTCTAC. The chain recombines TRBV13-3 with TRBJ2-2; D is unclear. The CDR3 end lies 1 residue beyond the end of the read and is filled in from the germline J gene. The V gene's germline CDR1 is NNHDY and CDR2 SYVADS. Trimming removed 0 bases at V and 1 base at J, with 7 bases between. CDR3 length: 15 residues. Using reference TRBV13-3 and TRBJ2-2 for the parts outside the CDR3, the full variable domain is EAAVTQSPRSKVAVTGGKVTLSCHQTNNHDYMYWYRQDTGHGLRLIHYSYVADSTEKGDIPDGYKASRPSQENFSLILELASLSQTAVYFCASSDVQKNTGQLYFGEGSKLTVL.

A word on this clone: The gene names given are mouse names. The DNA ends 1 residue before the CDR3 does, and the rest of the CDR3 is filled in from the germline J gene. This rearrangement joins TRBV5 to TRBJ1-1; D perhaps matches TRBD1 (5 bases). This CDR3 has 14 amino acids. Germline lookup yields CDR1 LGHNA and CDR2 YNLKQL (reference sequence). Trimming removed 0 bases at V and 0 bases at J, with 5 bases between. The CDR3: CASSQDRANTEVFF. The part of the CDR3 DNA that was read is TGTGCCAGCAGCCAAGACAGGGCAAACACAGAAGTCTTC.

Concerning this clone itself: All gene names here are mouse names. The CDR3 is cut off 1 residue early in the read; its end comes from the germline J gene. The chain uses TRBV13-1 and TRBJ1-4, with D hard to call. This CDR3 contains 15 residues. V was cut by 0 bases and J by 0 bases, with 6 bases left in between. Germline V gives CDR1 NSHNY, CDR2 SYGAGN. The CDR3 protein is CASSDVGFSNERLFF. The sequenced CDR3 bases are TGTGCCAGCAGTGATGTGGGTTTTTCCAACGAAAGATTATTT.

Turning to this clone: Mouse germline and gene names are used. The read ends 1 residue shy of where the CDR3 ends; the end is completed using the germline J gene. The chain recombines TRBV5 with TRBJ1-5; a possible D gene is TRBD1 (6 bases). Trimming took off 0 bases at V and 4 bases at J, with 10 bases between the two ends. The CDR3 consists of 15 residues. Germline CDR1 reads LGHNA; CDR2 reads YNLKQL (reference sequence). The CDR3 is CASSQDGQGNQAPLF. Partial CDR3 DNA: TGTGCCAGCAGCCAAGATGGGCAGGGGAACCAGGCTCCGCTT.

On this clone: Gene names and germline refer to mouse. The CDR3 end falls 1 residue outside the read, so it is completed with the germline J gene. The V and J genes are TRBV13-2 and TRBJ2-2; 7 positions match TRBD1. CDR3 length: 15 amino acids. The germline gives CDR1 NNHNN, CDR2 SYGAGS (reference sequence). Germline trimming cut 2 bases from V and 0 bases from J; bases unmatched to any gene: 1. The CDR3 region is CASGEGTANTGQLYF. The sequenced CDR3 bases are TGTGCCAGCGGTGAAGGGACAGCAAACACCGGGCAGCTCTAC.

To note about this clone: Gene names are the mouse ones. The CDR3 here is CASSQTGGEDTQYF. The covered CDR3 bases are TGTGCCAGCAGCCAAACTGGGGGGGAAGACACCCAGTAC. This sequence joins TRBV2 and TRBJ2-5, with 10 nucleotides matching TRBD2. The read comes to an end 1 residue before the CDR3 does, leaving the germline J gene to fill in the end. The J segment lost 4 bases and the V segment lost 2 bases, leaving 0 bases of the junction unmatched. Looked up from germline, CDR1 is LGHNA and CDR2 is YSYQKL. CDR3 size: 14 residues.

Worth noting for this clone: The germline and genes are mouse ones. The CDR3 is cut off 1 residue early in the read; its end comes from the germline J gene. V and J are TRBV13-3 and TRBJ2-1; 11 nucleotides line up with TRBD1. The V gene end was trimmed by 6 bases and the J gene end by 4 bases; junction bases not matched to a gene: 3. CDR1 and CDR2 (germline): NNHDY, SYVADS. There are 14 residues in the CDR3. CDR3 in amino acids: CASNRDRGYAEQFF. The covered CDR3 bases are TGTGCCAGCAACCGGGACAGGGGGTATGCTGAGCAGTTC.

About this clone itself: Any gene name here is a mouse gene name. The part of the CDR3 DNA that was read is TGTGCCTGGAGTCTCGGGGGGCCCTATAATTCGCCCCTCTAC. This codes for CAWSLGGPYNSPLY. The entire CDR3 is CAWSLGGPYNSPLYF. The J gene is TRBJ1-6, the V gene TRBV31; possible D gene TRBD1, 6 bases. The read is 1 residue too short to cover the CDR3 end, so that end is filled in from the germline J gene. TRBJ1-6 is recorded as an ORF, its role being uncertain. The CDR3 is made up of 15 amino acids. Trimming cost V 0 bases and J 2 bases, with 8 bases left between them. Looked up from germline, CDR1 is GKSSPN and CDR2 is SITVG.

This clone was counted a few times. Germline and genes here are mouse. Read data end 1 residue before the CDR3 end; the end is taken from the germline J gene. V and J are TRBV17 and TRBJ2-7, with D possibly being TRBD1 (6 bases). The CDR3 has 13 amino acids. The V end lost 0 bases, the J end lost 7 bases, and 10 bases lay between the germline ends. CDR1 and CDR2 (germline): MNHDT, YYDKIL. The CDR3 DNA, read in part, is TGTGCTAGCAGTAGAGATCAGGGGAGGGAACAGTAC. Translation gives CASSRDQGREQY. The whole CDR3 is CASSRDQGREQYF.

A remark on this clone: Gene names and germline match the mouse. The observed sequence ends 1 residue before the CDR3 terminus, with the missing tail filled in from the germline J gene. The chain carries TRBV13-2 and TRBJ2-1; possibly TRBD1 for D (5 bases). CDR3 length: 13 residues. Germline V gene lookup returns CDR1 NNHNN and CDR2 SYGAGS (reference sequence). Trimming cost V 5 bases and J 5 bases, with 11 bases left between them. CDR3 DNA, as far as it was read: TGTGCCAGCGGGCCTCAGGGTGATGCTGAGCAGTTC. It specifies CASGPQGDAEQF. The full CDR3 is CASGPQGDAEQFF.